The T cell receptor beta chain described here comes from a study of beta chain features in type 1 diabetes. This clone has more than one count but fewer than ten. Expressed TCRB transcripts were sequenced, since all the RNA that had been isolated was reverse transcribed. The method was immunoSEQ multiplex PCR; TCRdb's version includes in-frame clones alone and lacks a portion of them. In the table there are 850,000 to 900,000 clones, roughly 15% of which are singletons. V shed 0 bases and J shed 9 bases, with 12 bases lying between them. Germline V CDR1 and CDR2: LGHNA, YNFKEQ. This CDR3 spans 13 amino acids.

This clonotype originated in a woman under 30 in good health. Sequencing was done on a sample of naive CD4+ T cells from blood. The V and J genes are TRBV4-2 and TRBJ2-7, with D perhaps TRBD1 (6 bases). The CDR3 reads CASSQDVGAGQYF. CDR3 coding DNA: TGTGCCAGCAGCCAAGATGTGGGGGCCGGGCAGTACTTC.